This T cell receptor (beta chain) was sequenced for a study of human T cells and chemical hapten exposure (dated by TCRdb to about 2021). About the investigation overall: For sensitization, 2% DPC in acetone was applied to a 2 cm by 2 cm area of upper inner arm skin. Weekly therapeutic DPC doses were additionally applied to the scalp of patients throughout the roughly 24-week study period. Patch testing was done on the upper back using Finn chambers containing 0.01% DPC, and results were scored after 6 days according to International Contact Dermatitis Research Group standards. The patient cohort, mostly female, included alopecia areata with under or over 50% scalp involvement, alopecia totalis and alopecia universalis. The libraries were sequenced as a pool, and the TCR yield per sample differed mostly because of small variations in library volumes within the pool. Peripheral blood TCR repertoire changes were tracked in vivo in alopecia patients during primary and secondary sensitization to the hapten diphenylcyclopropenone (DPC). Blood samples were taken from patients before sensitization (week 0) and at 2, 6 and about 24 weeks after DPC sensitization. Nearly 30 alopecia patients gave blood for TCR sequencing at one to four time points (pre-sensitization, 2, 6 and 24 weeks).

This clonotype occurred many times. It has no known antigen specificity. The sample holds no much larger clone one base away, and base qualities are not on file. Explained via the paper, the time point label denotes: patch test 1, 2 weeks after DPC sensitization. Sample treatment or condition, as interpreted from the label and publication: therapeutic diphenylcyclopropenone sensitization with weekly scalp DPC. Blood at each patch-test visit was drawn before the patch test was applied. Patients were eligible if aged 18 to 70, diagnosed with alopecia and judged suitable for DPC therapy, and pregnant patients were excluded. Total RNA was extracted from unfractionated whole blood that had been collected in Tempus Blood RNA tubes. Receptors were amplified or captured by RACE. For sequencing, a NextSeq 500 was employed. During library preparation, unique molecular identifiers were attached to individual cDNA molecules so that TCRs could be counted quantitatively and reproducibly. For every blood RNA sample, sequencing covered both the TCR alpha and TCR beta chains. The paper's processing steps were these. A median of around 100,000 TCRs per sample was observed, with a range of about 23,224 to 700,000. V, J and CDR3 annotation of the TCR reads was performed with the Decombinator software suite. For the PS versus PT1 abundance plots, all samples were subsampled to the same number of TCRs (28,000). Expanded TCRs were defined as absent before sensitization and observed at least eight times at the 2-week time point. TCRdb ran its own pipeline on the public reads, namely fastp trimming at Q25 and MiXCR clone calling, and kept in-frame beta chains. Merged by CDR3 protein, the rows form single entries marked with the most common genes and DNA. The V and J calls were determined by TCRdb, not by the authors. For this sample the table gives around 120,000 distinct CDR3 sequences, of which about 12% were detected only once. Clones ranked in the top ten supply 1.1% to 1.5% of the sample.

From the germline V gene (reference sequence), CDR1 is SSHAT and CDR2 is FNYEAQ. Trimming leaves V shorter by 4 bases and J shorter by 9 bases, with the junction holding 14 bases beyond the gene matches. From the cysteine through the phenylalanine, the CDR3 covers 17 amino acids. Of all the DNA, just the CDR3 is kept, 51 bases in frame from base 1. Overall study outcomes, separate from this receptor: A positive correlation was found between the number of PT1 expanded TCRs and patch test score, with significance reached at thresholds 8, 16 and 32 but not 4. Because all patients had alopecia, a presumed autoimmune disease, the immune response of the patients might differ from that of healthy individuals. Significantly more large CDR3 similarity clusters were formed by expanded TCRs than by pre-sensitization or healthy control sets, consistent with antigen-driven responses. DPC sensitization did not change the number of TCRs with a frequency above 1 in 1000, and there was no evidence of changes in global repertoire structure. Repeated subsampling changed both the strength of the expansion versus patch-test correlation and the threshold at which that correlation became significant.

The chain employs TRBV7-7 and TRBJ2-1; 11 central nucleotides agree with TRBD1. Material: whole blood, obtained in connection with sensitization to the hapten diphenylcyclopropenone (DPC). The TCR sequence derives from a woman aged 50 to 60 with alopecia areata. Some clones in this sample may be carry-over from other donors' samples. The DNA reads TGTGCCAGCAGCTCCCATTTTCCGGGACAGGGGGGCGGTGAGCAGTTCTTC. Translated, this gives CASSSHFPGQGGGEQFF.